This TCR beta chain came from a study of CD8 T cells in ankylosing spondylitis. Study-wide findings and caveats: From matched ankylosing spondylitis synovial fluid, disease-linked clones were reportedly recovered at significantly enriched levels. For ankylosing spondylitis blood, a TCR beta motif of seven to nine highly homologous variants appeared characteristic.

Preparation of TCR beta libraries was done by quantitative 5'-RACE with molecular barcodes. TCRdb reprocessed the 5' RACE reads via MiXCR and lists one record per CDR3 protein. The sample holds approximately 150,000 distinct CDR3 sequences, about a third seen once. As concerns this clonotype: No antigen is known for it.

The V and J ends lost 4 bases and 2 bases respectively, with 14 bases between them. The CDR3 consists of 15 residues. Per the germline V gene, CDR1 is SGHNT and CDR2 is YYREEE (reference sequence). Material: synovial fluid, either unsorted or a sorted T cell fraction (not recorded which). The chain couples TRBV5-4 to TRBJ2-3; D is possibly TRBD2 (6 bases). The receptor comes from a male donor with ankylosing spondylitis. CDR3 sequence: CASSRGLSTTDTQYF. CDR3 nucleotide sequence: TGTGCCAGCAGCCGGGGACTTTCCACCACAGATACGCAGTATTTT.